This T cell receptor (beta chain) was recorded in a study of blood T cell repertoires in COVID-19. Germline loops: CDR1 SGHNT, CDR2 YYREEE (reference sequence). With V trimmed by 3 bases and J by 6 bases, 7 bases remained unmatched. This CDR3 spans 14 amino acids. In the study's own analysis: Amplification from reference gene primers served as the basis for estimated nucleated cell counts. Profiling relied on immunoSEQ multiplex PCR, and the TCRdb table lists in-frame clones only, not all of them. The V and J calls and clone size are taken from that table; D and trimming were inferred from the DNA. The sample lists around 190,000 clones; about 80% were seen once.

V and J are TRBV5-4 and TRBJ2-7; TRBD2 matches 9 bases. The sequence was obtained from a woman between 55 and 75 years old with COVID-19, enrolled during active disease. What was sequenced was peripheral blood. Here the CDR3 DNA reads TGTGCCAGCAGCTCCTTAGCGGGAGTACGCGAGCAGTACTTC. Translated: CASSSLAGVREQYF.